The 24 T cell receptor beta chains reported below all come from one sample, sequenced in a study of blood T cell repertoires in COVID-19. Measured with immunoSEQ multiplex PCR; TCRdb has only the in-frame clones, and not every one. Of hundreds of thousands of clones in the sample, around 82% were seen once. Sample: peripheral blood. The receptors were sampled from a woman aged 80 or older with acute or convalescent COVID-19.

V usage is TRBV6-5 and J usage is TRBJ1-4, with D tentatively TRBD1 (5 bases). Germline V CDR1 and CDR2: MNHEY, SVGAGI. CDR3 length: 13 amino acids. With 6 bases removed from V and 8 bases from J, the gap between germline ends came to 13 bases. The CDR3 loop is CASRETAYEKLFF. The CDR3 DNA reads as TGTGCCAGCAGAGAGACAGCCTACGAAAAACTGTTTTTT.

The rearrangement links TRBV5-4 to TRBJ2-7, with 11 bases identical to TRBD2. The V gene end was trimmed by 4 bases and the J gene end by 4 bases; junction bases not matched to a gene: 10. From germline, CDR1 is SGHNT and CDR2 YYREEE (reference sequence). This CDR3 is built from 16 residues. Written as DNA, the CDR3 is TGTGCCAGCAGCCCGCAGGGGGGGACTAGCGGATACGAGCAGTACTTC. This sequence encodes CASSPQGGTSGYEQYF. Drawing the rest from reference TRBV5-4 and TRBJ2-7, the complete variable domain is ETGVTQSPTHLIKTRGQQVTLRCSSQSGHNTVSWYQQALGQGPQFIFQYYREEENGRGNFPPRFSGLQFPNYSSELNVNALELDDSALYLCASSPQGGTSGYEQYFGPGTRLTVT.

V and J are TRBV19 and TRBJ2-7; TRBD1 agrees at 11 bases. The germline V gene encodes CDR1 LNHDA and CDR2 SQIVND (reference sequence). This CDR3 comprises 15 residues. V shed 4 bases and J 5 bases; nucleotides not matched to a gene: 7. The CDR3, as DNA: TGTGCCAGTAGTACGAACGGACAGGGGGCAGACGAGCAGTACTTC. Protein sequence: CASSTNGQGADEQYF.

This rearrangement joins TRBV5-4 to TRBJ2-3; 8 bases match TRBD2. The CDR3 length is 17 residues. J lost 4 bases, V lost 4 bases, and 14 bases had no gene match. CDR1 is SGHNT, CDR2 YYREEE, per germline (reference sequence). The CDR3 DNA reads TGTGCCAGCAGCCCCAGAGGGGGGCGGGGGGCCCCAGATACGCAGTATTTT. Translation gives CASSPRGGRGAPDTQYF.

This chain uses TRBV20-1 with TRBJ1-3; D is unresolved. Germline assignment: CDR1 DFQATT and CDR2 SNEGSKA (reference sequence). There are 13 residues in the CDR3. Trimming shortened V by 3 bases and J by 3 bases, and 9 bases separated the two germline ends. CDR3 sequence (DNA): TGCAGTGCTAGTCAACAGAATGGAAACACCATATATTTT. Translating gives CSASQQNGNTIYF.

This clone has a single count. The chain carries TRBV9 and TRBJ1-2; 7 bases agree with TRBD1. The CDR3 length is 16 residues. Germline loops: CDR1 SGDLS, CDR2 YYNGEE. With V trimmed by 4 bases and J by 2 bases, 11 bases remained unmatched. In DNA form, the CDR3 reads TGTGCCAGCAGCCAGGGGAACTCGGGACAGAACTATGGCTACACCTTC. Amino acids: CASSQGNSGQNYGYTF. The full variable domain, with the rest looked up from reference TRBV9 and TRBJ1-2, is DSGVTQTPKHLITATGQRVTLRCSPRSGDLSVYWYQQSLDQGLQFLIQYYNGEERAKGNILERFSAQQFPDLHSELNLSSLELGDSALYFCASSQGNSGQNYGYTFGSGTRLTVV.

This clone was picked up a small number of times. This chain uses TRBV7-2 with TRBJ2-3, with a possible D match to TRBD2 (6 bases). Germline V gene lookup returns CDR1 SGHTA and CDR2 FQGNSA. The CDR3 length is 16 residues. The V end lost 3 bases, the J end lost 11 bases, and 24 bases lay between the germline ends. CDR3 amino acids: CASSFQAGAHGIEQYF. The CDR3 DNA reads TGTGCCAGCAGCTTCCAAGCGGGCGCCCACGGGATTGAGCAGTATTTT.

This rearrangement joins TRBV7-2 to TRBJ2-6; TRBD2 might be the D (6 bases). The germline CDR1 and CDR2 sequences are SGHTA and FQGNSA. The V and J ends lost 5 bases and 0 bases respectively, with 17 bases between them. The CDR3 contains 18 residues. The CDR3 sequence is CASSPSVFVGSGANVLTF. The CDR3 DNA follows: TGTGCCAGCAGCCCTAGCGTTTTCGTGGGCTCTGGGGCCAACGTCCTGACTTTC.

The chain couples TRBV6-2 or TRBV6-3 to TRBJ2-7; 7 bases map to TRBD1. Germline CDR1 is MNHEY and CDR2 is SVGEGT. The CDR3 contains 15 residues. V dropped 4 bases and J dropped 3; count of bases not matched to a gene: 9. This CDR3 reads CASSFGQVGYYEQYF. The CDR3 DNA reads TGTGCCAGCAGTTTTGGACAGGTCGGCTACTACGAGCAGTACTTC.

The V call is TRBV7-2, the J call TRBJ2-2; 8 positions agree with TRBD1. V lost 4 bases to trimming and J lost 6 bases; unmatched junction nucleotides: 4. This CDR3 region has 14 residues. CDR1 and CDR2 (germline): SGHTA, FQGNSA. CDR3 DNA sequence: TGTGCCAGCAGCTCTGGACAGGGCGCCGGGGAGCTGTTTTTT. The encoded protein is CASSSGQGAGELFF.

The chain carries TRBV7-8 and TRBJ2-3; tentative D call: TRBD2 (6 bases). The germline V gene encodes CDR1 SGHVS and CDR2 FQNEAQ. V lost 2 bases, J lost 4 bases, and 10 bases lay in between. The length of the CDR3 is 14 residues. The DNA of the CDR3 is TGTGCCAGCAGCTTAATGCCTAGCGCAGATACGCAGTATTTT. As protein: CASSLMPSADTQYF. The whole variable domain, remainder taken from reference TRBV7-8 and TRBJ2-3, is GAGVSQSPRYKVAKRGQDVALRCDPISGHVSLFWYQQALGQGPEFLTYFQNEAQLDKSGLPSDRFFAERPEGSVSTLKIQRTQQEDSAVYLCASSLMPSADTQYFGPGTRLTVL.

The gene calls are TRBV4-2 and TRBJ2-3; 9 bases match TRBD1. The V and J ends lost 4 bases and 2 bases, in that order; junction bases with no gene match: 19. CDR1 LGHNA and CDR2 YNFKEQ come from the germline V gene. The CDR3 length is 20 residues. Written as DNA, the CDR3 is TGTGCCAGCAGCCCCCGCCCCGGACAGGGGACCCCTAGGTACACAGATACGCAGTATTTT. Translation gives CASSPRPGQGTPRYTDTQYF.

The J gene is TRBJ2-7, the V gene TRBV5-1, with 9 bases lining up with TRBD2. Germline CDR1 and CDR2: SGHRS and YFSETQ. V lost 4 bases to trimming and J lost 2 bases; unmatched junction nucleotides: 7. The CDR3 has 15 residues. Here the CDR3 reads CASSPSGAATYEQYF. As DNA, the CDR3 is TGCGCCAGCAGCCCTAGCGGGGCCGCGACCTACGAGCAGTACTTC.

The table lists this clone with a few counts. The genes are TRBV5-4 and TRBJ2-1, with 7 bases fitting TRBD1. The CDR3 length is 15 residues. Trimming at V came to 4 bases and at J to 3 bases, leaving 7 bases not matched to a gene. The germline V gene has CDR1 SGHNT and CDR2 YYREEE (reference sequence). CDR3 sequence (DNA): TGTGCCAGCAGCCTGCGACAGGGAAACTACAATGAGCAGTTCTTC. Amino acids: CASSLRQGNYNEQFF. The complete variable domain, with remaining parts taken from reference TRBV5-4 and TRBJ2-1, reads ETGVTQSPTHLIKTRGQQVTLRCSSQSGHNTVSWYQQALGQGPQFIFQYYREEENGRGNFPPRFSGLQFPNYSSELNVNALELDDSALYLCASSLRQGNYNEQFFGPGTRLTVL.

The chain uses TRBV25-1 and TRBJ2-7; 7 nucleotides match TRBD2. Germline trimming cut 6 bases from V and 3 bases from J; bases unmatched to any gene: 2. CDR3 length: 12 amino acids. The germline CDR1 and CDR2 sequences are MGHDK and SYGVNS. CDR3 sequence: CASRPGGYEQYF. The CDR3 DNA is TGTGCCAGCAGACCGGGGGGCTACGAGCAGTACTTC.

The CDR3 DNA follows: TGTGCCAGCTCAGGGGTTAATGAAAAACTGTTTTTT. Its translation is CASSGVNEKLFF. The chain uses TRBV28 and TRBJ1-4, with D perhaps matching TRBD1 (6 bases). The CDR3 covers 12 residues. Germline values: CDR1 MDHEN, CDR2 SYDVKM. Trimming shortened V by 8 bases and J by 4 bases, and 8 bases separated the two germline ends.

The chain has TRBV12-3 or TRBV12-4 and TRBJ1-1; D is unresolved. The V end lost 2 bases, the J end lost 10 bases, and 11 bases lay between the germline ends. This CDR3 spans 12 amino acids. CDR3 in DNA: TGTGCCAGCAGTTTATCGGCGCGGAGAGCTTTCTTT. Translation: CASSLSARRAFF.

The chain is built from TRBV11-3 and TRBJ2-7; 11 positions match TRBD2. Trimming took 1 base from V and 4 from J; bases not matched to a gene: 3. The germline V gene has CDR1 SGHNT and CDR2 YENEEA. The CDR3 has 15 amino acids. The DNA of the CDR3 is TGTGCCAGCAGCTTAGGACTAGCGGGGTCATACGAGCAGTACTTC. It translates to CASSLGLAGSYEQYF.

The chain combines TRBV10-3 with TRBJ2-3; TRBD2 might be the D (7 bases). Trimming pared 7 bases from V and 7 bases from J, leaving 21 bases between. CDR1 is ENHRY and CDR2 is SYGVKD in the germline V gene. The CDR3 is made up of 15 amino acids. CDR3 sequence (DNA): TGTGCCATCAACGAAAGGGAGGGGGTCACGAATACGCAGTATTTT. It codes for CAINEREGVTNTQYF.

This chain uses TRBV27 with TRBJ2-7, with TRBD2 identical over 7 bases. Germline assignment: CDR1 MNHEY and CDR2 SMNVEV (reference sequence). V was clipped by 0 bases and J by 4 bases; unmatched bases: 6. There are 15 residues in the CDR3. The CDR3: CASSLSSAGPYEQYF. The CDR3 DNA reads TGTGCCAGCAGTTTATCGTCAGCGGGGCCATACGAGCAGTACTTC.

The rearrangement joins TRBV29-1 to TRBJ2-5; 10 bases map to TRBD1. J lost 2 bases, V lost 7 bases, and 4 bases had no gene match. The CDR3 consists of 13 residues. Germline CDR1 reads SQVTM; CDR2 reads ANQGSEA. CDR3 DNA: TGCAGCGCCCCGGACAGGGGGCAAGAGACCCAGTACTTC. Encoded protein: CSAPDRGQETQYF.

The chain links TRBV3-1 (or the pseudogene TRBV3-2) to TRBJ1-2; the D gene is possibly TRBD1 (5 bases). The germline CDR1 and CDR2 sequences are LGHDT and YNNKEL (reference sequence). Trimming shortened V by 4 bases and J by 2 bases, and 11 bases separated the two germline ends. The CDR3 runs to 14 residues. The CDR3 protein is CASSLRQTNYGYTF. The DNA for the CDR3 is TGTGCCAGCAGCCTAAGACAGACAAACTATGGCTACACCTTC.

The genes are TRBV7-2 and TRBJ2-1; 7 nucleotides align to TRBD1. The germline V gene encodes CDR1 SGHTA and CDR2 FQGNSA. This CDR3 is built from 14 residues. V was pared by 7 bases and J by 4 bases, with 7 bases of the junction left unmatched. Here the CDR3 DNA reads TGTGCCAGCAAGATGAGGGACAGTTACAATGAGCAGTTCTTC. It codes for CASKMRDSYNEQFF.

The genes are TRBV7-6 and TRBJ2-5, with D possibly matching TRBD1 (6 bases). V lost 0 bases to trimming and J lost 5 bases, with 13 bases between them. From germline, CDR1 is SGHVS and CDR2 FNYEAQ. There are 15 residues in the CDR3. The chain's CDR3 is CASSLAAGVRETQYF. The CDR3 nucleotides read TGTGCCAGCAGCTTAGCGGCAGGGGTACGGGAGACCCAGTACTTC. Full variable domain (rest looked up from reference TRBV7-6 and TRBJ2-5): GAGVSQSPRYKVTKRGQDVALRCDPISGHVSLYWYRQALGQGPEFLTYFNYEAQQDKSGLPNDRFSAERPEGSISTLTIQRTEQRDSAMYRCASSLAAGVRETQYFGPGTRLLVL.